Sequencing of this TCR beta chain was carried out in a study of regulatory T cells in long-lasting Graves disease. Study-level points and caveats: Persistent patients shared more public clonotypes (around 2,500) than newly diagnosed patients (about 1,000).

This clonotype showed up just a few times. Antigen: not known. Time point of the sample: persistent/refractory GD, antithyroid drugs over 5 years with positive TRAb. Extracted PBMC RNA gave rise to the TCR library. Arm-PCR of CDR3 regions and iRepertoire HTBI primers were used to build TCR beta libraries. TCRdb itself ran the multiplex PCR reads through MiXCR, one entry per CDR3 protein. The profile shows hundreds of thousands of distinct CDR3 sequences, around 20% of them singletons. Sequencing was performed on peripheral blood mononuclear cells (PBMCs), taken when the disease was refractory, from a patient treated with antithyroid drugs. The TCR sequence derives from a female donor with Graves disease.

This CDR3 reads CASSLLSATEAFF. CDR3 sequence (DNA): TGTGCCAGCAGCTTACTGTCAGCCACTGAAGCTTTCTTT. V and J are TRBV7-9 and TRBJ1-1; the D is unclear. V dropped 2 bases and J dropped 4 bases, with 8 bases sitting between them. CDR3 length: 13 residues. CDR1 is SEHNR and CDR2 is FQNEAQ in the germline V gene (reference sequence).